This T cell receptor beta chain was captured in a study of T cell changes during pregnancy in multiple sclerosis. Here immunoSEQ multiplex PCR was the method, and the copy in TCRdb shows in-frame clones only, minus some. The data contain about 69,000 clones, approximately 91% of them seen just once; the ten biggest clones take up more than 1.3%. Trimming removed 4 bases from V and 4 bases from J, with 12 bases in between. CDR1 is SGHDT and CDR2 is YYEEEE in the germline V gene. This CDR3 has 14 amino acids. The origin of this receptor is a female donor with multiple sclerosis, enrolled in a pregnancy study. The source material was peripheral blood, sampled in the third trimester of pregnancy. V gene TRBV5-6 combines with J gene TRBJ1-3; a weak D match, TRBD1 (6 bases). The CDR3 DNA is TGTGCCAGCAGCCTGGGACATTCGGGAAACACCATATATTTT. Translated, it gives CASSLGHSGNTIYF.